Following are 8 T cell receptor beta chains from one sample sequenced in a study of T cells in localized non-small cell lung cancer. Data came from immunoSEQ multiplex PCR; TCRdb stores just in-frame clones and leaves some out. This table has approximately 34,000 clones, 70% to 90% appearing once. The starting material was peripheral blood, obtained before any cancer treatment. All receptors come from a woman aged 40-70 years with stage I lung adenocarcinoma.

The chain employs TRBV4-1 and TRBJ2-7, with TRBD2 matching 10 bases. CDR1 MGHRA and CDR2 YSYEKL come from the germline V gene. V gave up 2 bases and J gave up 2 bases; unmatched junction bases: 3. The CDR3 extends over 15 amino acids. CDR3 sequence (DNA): TGCGCCAGCAGCCAAAGGAGCGGGGGGGCCTACGAGCAGTACTTC. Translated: CASSQRSGGAYEQYF.

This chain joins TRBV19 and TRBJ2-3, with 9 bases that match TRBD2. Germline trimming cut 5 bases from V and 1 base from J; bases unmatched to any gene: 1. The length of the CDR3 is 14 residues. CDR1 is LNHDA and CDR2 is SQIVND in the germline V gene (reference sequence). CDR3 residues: CASSVAGGTDTQYF. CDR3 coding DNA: TGTGCCAGTAGTGTAGCGGGGGGCACAGATACGCAGTATTTT.

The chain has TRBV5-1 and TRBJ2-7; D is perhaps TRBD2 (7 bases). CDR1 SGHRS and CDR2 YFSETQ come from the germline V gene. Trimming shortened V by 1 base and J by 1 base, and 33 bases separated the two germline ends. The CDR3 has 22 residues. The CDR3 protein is CASSLRGVRSHGEGILSYEQYF. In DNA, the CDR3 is TGCGCCAGCAGCTTGAGGGGGGTCCGGTCGCACGGGGAGGGAATACTGTCCTACGAGCAGTACTTC.

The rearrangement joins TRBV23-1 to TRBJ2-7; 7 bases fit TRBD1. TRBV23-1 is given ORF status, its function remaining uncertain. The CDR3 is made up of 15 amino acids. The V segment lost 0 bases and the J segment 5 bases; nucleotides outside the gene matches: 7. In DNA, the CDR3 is TGCGCCAGCAGTCAATCTTCCGGACAGGACCACGAGCAGTACTTC. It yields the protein CASSQSSGQDHEQYF.

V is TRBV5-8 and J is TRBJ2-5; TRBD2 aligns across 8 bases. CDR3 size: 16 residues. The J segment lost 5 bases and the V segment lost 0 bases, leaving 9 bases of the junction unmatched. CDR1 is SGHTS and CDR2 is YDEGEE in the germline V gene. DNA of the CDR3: TGTGCCAGCAGCTTGGCCGGGACTAGGAGTTTGGAGACCCAGTACTTC. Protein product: CASSLAGTRSLETQYF.

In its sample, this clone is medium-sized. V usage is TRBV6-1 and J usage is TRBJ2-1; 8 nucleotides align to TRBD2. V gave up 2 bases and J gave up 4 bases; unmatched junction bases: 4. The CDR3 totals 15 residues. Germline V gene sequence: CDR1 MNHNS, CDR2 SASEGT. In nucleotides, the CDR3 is TGTGCCAGCAGTGAACAGCGCGGGGGGTACAATGAGCAGTTCTTC. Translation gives CASSEQRGGYNEQFF.

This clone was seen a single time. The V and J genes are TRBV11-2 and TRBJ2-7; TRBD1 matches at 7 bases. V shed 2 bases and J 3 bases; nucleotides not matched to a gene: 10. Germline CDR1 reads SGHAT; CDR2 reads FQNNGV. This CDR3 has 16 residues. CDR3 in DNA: TGTGCCAGCAGCTTATCATCCTCAGGGGGTGGCTACGAGCAGTACTTC. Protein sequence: CASSLSSSGGGYEQYF.

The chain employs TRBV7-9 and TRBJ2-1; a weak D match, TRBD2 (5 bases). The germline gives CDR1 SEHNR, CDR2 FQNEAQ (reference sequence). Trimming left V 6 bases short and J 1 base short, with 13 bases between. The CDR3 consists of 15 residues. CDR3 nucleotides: TGTGCCAGCAGGAAAGGACGGGAATCCTACAATGAGCAGTTCTTC. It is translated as CASRKGRESYNEQFF.